Below are 14 T cell receptor beta chains sequenced from a single sample in a study of a mutant IDH1 vaccine in newly diagnosed glioma. Some clones are missing from TCRdb's copy, which holds only in-frame ones; the method was immunoSEQ multiplex PCR. The top ten clones hold around 7.4% of a sample with about 58,000 clones, 84% of them seen once. Time point meaning: week 5, during vaccination. Every single dose of the vaccine, 300 ug of mutant IDH1 20-mer peptide, came with topical imiquimod. The antigens these receptors bind are not known. The specimen comprised PBMCs, sampled from a glioma patient whose treatment included an IDH1 peptide vaccine. The receptor set was obtained from a woman in her forties or fifties with glioma.

V is TRBV9 and J is TRBJ2-7; 10 bases map to TRBD1. Germline loops: CDR1 SGDLS, CDR2 YYNGEE. The CDR3 totals 15 residues. V gave up 0 bases and J gave up 5 bases; unmatched junction bases: 5. CDR3 DNA: TGTGCCAGCAGCGTAGGGGGGACAGGGGCGGACGAGCAGTACTTC. This sequence encodes CASSVGGTGADEQYF.

V and J are TRBV28 and TRBJ1-1; D is ambiguous. This CDR3 is built from 11 residues. The V gene's germline CDR1 is MDHEN and CDR2 SYDVKM. This chain's CDR3 is CGIGLYTEAFF. CDR3 coding DNA: TGTGGGATAGGTTTGTACACTGAAGCTTTCTTT.

This chain links TRBV5-1 with TRBJ1-1; 9 bases agree with TRBD1. Germline trimming cut 1 base from V and 5 bases from J; bases unmatched to any gene: 3. The CDR3 length is 14 residues. Germline lookup yields CDR1 SGHRS and CDR2 YFSETQ. CDR3 coding DNA: TGCGCCAGCAGCTTGAACAGGGGGCAAACTGAAGCTTTCTTT. Amino acids: CASSLNRGQTEAFF.

V is TRBV29-1 and J is TRBJ2-7; 8 positions match TRBD1. The CDR3 covers 15 residues. From germline, CDR1 is SQVTM and CDR2 ANQGSEA. V shed 4 bases and J 2 bases; nucleotides not matched to a gene: 10. CDR3 sequence reads: CSVARTGGIPYEQYF. The CDR3 bases are TGCAGCGTTGCGAGAACAGGGGGTATACCCTACGAGCAGTACTTC.

This rearrangement joins TRBV29-1 to TRBJ1-1; no firm D call. CDR3 length equals 14 residues. V was pared by 4 bases and J by 5 bases, with 17 bases between. Germline lookup yields CDR1 SQVTM and CDR2 ANQGSEA. The CDR3 is CSVAPRVRGTEAFF. In DNA, the CDR3 is TGCAGCGTTGCCCCTAGGGTTCGAGGGACTGAAGCTTTCTTT. The full variable domain, completed using reference TRBV29-1 and TRBJ1-1, is SAVISQKPSRDICQRGTSLTIQCQVDSQVTMMFWYRQQPGQSLTLIATANQGSEATYESGFVIDKFPISRPNLTFSTLTVSNMSPEDSSIYLCSVAPRVRGTEAFFGQGTRLTVV.

The chain couples TRBV7-3 to TRBJ1-1; D is undetermined. Germline CDR1 and CDR2: SGHTA and FQGTGA. V was shortened by 5 bases and J by 7 bases, with 17 bases between the two germline ends. This CDR3 is 14 amino acids long. This chain's CDR3 is CASSPDATWGEAFF. The DNA for the CDR3 is TGTGCCAGCAGCCCCGACGCTACTTGGGGTGAAGCTTTCTTT.

This rearrangement joins TRBV5-1 to TRBJ2-1; 7 nucleotides match TRBD2. V lost 3 bases to trimming and J lost 4 bases; unmatched junction nucleotides: 4. The CDR3 covers 14 residues. CDR1 and CDR2 (germline): SGHRS, YFSETQ. As DNA, the CDR3 is TGCGCCAGCAGCTCAGCCGGGGGGTACAATGAGCAGTTCTTC. Translating gives CASSSAGGYNEQFF.

The chain joins TRBV5-1 to TRBJ2-7, with TRBD2 matching 13 bases. V trimming: 3 bases; J trimming: 2 bases; junction bases outside the gene matches: 8. The germline gives CDR1 SGHRS, CDR2 YFSETQ. The CDR3 is 17 amino acids. The CDR3 sequence: CASSSHAGTSGAYEQYF. In nucleotides, the CDR3 is TGCGCCAGCAGCTCCCACGCCGGGACTAGCGGGGCCTACGAGCAGTACTTC. Full variable domain (rest looked up from reference TRBV5-1 and TRBJ2-7): KAGVTQTPRYLIKTRGQQVTLSCSPISGHRSVSWYQQTPGQGLQFLFEYFSETQRNKGNFPGRFSGRQFSNSRSEMNVSTLELGDSALYLCASSSHAGTSGAYEQYFGPGTRLTVT.

The rearrangement joins TRBV5-1 to TRBJ2-5, with 8 bases lining up with TRBD1. CDR1 is SGHRS, CDR2 YFSETQ, per germline. Trimming at V came to 2 bases and at J to 5 bases, leaving 8 bases not matched to a gene. The CDR3 totals 15 residues. In DNA form, the CDR3 reads TGCGCCAGCAGCTTAGGGACAGGTGTTATGGAGACCCAGTACTTC. Protein product: CASSLGTGVMETQYF.

This clone occurred once. CDR3 amino acids: CASSRETTGGGGANVLTF. The CDR3 nucleotides are TGCGCCAGCAGCCGCGAAACCACAGGGGGAGGTGGGGCCAACGTCCTGACTTTC. The V gene is TRBV5-1, the J gene TRBJ2-6, with 8 bases matching TRBD1. V was clipped by 4 bases and J by 3 bases; unmatched bases: 12. Germline CDR1 reads SGHRS; CDR2 reads YFSETQ. The CDR3 runs 18 residues. The full variable domain, its missing parts supplied by reference TRBV5-1 and TRBJ2-6, is KAGVTQTPRYLIKTRGQQVTLSCSPISGHRSVSWYQQTPGQGLQFLFEYFSETQRNKGNFPGRFSGRQFSNSRSEMNVSTLELGDSALYLCASSRETTGGGGANVLTFGAGSRLTVL.

The rearrangement links TRBV19 to TRBJ1-4; 7 positions agree with TRBD1. Germline CDR1 reads LNHDA; CDR2 reads SQIVND (reference sequence). Losses at the gene ends were 10 bases for V and 3 bases for J; bases not matched to a gene: 8. The CDR3 is 14 residues long. Here the CDR3 reads CATQEGQPNEKLFF. In DNA, the CDR3 is TGTGCCACCCAGGAGGGACAGCCTAATGAAAAACTGTTTTTT.

The gene calls are TRBV29-1 and TRBJ1-2; 7 bases are a match to TRBD1. The germline gives CDR1 SQVTM, CDR2 ANQGSEA. The CDR3 covers 12 residues. The trim removed 6 bases at V and 8 bases at J, leaving 9 bases unmatched. This CDR3 reads CSVGGQGGGYTF. As DNA, the CDR3 is TGCAGCGTGGGAGGGCAGGGGGGAGGCTACACCTTC.

This chain joins TRBV18 and TRBJ2-5; the D is unclear. Trimming removed 0 bases from V and 5 bases from J, with 10 bases in between. CDR1 and CDR2 from the germline V gene are KGHSH and LQKENI. There are 14 residues in the CDR3. Here the CDR3 reads CASSPPARVETQYF. The DNA of the CDR3 is TGTGCCAGCTCACCACCGGCAAGGGTCGAGACCCAGTACTTC.

The chain carries TRBV5-6 and TRBJ2-5; D possibly corresponds to TRBD2 (7 bases). The V gene lost 3 bases and the J gene lost 3 bases, with 15 bases spanning the gap. There are 15 residues in the CDR3. CDR1 and CDR2 from the germline V gene are SGHDT and YYEEEE. DNA of the CDR3: TGTGCCAGCAGCTCTAAACAGGGAGGGGAAGAGACCCAGTACTTC. Amino acid sequence: CASSSKQGGEETQYF.